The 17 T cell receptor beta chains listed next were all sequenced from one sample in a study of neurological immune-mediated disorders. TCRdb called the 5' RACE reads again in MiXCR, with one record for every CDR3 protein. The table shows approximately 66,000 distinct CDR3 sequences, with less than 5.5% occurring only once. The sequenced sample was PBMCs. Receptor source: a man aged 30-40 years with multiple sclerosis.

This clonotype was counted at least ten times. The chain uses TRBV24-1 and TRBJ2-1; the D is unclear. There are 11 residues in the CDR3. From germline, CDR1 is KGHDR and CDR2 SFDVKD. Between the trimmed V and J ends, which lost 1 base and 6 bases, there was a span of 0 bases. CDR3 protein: CATSDFNEQFF. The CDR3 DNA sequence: TGTGCCACCAGTGATTTCAATGAGCAGTTCTTC.

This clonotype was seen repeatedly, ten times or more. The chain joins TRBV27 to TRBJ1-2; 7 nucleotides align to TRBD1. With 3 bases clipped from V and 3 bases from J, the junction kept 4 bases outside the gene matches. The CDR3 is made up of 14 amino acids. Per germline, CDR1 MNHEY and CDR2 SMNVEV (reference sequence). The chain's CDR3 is CASSLGTEHYGYTF. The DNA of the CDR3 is TGTGCCAGCAGTTTGGGGACAGAGCACTATGGCTACACCTTC.

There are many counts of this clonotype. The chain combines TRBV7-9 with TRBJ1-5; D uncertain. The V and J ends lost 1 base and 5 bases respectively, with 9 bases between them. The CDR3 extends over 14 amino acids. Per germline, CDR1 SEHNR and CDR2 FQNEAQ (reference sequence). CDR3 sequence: CASSLGRADQPQHF. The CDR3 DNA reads TGTGCCAGCAGCTTAGGGAGGGCCGATCAGCCCCAGCATTTT.

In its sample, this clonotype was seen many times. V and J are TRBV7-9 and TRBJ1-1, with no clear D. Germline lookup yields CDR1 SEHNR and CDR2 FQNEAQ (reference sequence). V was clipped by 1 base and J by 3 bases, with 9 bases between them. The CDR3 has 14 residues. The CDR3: CASSLGVADTEAFF. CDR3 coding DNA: TGTGCCAGCAGCTTAGGCGTTGCGGACACTGAAGCTTTCTTT. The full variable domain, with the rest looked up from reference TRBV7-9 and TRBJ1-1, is DTGVSQNPRHKITKRGQNVTFRCDPISEHNRLYWYRQTLGQGPEFLTYFQNEAQLEKSRLLSDRFSAERPKGSFSTLEIQRTEQGDSAMYLCASSLGVADTEAFFGQGTRLTVV.

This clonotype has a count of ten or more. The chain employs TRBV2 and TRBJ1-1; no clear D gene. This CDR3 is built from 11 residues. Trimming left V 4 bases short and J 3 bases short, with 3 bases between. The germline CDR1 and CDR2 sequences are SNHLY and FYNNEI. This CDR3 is CASSGDTEAFF. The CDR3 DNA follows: TGTGCCAGCAGTGGGGACACTGAAGCTTTCTTT.

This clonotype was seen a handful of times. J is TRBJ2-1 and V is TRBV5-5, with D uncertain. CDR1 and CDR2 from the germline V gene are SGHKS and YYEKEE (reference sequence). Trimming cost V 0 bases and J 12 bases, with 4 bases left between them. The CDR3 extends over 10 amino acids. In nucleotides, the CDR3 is TGTGCCAGCAGCTTGGGTCGGCAGTTCTTC. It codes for CASSLGRQFF.

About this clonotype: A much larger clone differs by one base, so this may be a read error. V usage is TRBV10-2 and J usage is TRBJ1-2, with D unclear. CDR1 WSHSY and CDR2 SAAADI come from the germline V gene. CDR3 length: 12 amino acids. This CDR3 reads CGSSELTYGYTF. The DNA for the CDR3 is TGCGGCAGCAGTGAGCTGACGTATGGCTACACCTTC.

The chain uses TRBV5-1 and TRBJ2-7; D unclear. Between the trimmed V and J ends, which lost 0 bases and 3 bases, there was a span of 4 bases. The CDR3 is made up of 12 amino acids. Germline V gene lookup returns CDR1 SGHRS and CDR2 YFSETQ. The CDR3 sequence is CASSLDDYEQYF. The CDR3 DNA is TGCGCCAGCAGCTTGGACGACTACGAGCAGTACTTC.

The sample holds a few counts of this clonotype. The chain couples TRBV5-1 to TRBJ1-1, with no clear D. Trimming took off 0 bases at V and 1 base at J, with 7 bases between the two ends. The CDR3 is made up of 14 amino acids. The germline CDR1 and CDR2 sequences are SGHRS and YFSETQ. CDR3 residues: CASSLGSSNTEAFF. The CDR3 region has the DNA TGCGCCAGCAGCTTGGGAAGCTCGAACACTGAAGCTTTCTTT.

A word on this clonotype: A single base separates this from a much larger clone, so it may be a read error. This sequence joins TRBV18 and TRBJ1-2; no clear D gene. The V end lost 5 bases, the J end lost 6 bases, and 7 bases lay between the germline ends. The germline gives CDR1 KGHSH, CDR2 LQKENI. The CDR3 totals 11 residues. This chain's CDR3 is CASSTGDGYTF. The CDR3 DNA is TGTGCCAGCTCAACCGGGGATGGCTACACCTTC. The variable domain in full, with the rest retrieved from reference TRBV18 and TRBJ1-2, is NAGVMQNPRHLVRRRGQEARLRCSPMKGHSHVYWYRQLPEEGLKFMVYLQKENIIDESGMPKERFSAEFPKEGPSILRIQQVVRGDSAAYFCASSTGDGYTFGSGTRLTVV.

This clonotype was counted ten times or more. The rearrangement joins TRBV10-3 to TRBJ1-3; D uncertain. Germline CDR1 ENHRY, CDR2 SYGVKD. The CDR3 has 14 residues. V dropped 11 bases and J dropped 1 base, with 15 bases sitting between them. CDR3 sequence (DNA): TGTGCCTCGCGAAACCGGACTTCTGGAAACACCATATATTTT. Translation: CASRNRTSGNTIYF.

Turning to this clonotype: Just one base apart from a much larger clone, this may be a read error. CDR3 region: CSAPQRSGGAFF. Written as DNA, the CDR3 is TGCAGTGCTCCCCAACGCTCAGGTGGTGCTTTCTTT. This chain uses TRBV20-1 with TRBJ1-1; the D is unclear. Germline assignment: CDR1 DFQATT and CDR2 SNEGSKA (reference sequence). This CDR3 comprises 12 residues. Trimming left V 5 bases short and J 11 bases short, with 18 bases between.

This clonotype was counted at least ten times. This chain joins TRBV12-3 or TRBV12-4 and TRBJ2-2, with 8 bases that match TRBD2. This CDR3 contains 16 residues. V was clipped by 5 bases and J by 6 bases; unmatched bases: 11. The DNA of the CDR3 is TGTGCCAGCAGTCCCTGGGGACGGGGGGGTTCCGGGGAGCTGTTTTTT. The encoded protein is CASSPWGRGGSGELFF.

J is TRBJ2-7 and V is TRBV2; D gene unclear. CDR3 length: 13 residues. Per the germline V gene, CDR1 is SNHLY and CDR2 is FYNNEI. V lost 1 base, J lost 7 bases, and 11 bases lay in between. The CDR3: CASSEVRVQEQYF. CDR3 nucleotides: TGTGCCAGCAGTGAAGTAAGGGTCCAAGAGCAGTACTTC.

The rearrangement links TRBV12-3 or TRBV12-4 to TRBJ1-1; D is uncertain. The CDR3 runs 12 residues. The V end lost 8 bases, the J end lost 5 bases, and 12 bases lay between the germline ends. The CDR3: CASGPTGTEAFF. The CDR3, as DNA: TGTGCCAGCGGGCCCACGGGGACTGAAGCTTTCTTT.

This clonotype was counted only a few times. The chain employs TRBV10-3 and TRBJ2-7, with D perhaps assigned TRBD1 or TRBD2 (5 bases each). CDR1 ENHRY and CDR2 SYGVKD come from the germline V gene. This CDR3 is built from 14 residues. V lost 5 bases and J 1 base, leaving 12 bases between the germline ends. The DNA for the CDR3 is TGTGCCATCAGTTACCGGGACGTATCCTACGAGCAGTACTTC. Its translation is CAISYRDVSYEQYF.

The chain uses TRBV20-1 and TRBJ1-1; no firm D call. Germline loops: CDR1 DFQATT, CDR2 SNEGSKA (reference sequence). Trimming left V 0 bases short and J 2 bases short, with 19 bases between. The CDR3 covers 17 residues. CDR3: CSARDFSKWGSNTEAFF. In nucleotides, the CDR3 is TGCAGTGCTAGAGATTTCTCCAAATGGGGATCAAACACTGAAGCTTTCTTT.